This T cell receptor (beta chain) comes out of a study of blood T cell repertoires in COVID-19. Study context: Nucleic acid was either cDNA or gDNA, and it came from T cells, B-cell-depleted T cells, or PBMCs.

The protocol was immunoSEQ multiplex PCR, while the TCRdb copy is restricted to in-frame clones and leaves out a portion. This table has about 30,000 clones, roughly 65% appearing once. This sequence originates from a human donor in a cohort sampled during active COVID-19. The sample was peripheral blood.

CDR3 in amino acids: CASSLLAFEPQHF. In DNA, the CDR3 is TGTGCCAGCAGCCTCCTAGCTTTTGAACCCCAGCATTTT. This chain connects TRBV7-6 to TRBJ1-5; the D is unclear. The CDR3 loop spans 13 amino acids. Germline V gene lookup returns CDR1 SGHVS and CDR2 FNYEAQ. V lost 5 bases and J 10 bases, leaving 15 bases between the germline ends.